These T cell receptor beta chains were read from a single sample in a study of a mutant IDH1 vaccine in newly diagnosed glioma. The antigens of these receptors remain unknown. Data came from immunoSEQ multiplex PCR; TCRdb stores just in-frame clones and leaves some out. The data hold about 44,000 clones, with approximately 90% observed a single time. The sample consisted of PBMCs, taken from a glioma patient whose treatment included an IDH1 peptide vaccine. These receptor sequences come from a man aged 50 or older with glioma. CDR3s include the opening cysteine and the closing phenylalanine or tryptophan. A D gene is named only where the DNA matches it firmly. Size is stated for part of the rows, as once, few or many counts, or as a class when the clone is expanded.

clone_size,d_call,j_call,v_call,cdr3_aa,cdr3_nt
once,.,TRBJ1-2,TRBV27,CASRLDSLPSANYGYTF,TGTGCCAGCAGATTAGACAGTCTCCCGTCAGCTAACTATGGCTACACCTTC
.,TRBD1,TRBJ1-5,TRBV19,CASTTGQVKNQPQHF,TGTGCCAGTACCACTGGACAGGTAAAAAATCAGCCCCAGCATTTT
.,.,TRBJ1-2,TRBV29-1,CSVEGHNYGYTF,TGCAGCGTTGAAGGACATAACTATGGCTACACCTTC
few,TRBD2,TRBJ2-3,TRBV6-4,CASSETSGGTDTQYF,TGTGCCAGCAGTGAGACTAGCGGGGGCACAGATACGCAGTATTTT
.,.,TRBJ2-3,TRBV6-4,CASSATDGTTQYF,TGTGCCAGCAGCGCAACTGACGGTACGACGCAGTATTTT
once,.,TRBJ1-6,TRBV2,CASSMDRSYNSPLHF,TGTGCCAGCAGTATGGACCGCTCCTATAATTCACCCCTCCACTTT
.,TRBD1,TRBJ2-7,TRBV4-3,CASSQDYWRTGGTYEQYF,TGCGCCAGCAGCCAAGATTATTGGAGGACAGGGGGGACCTACGAGCAGTACTTC
.,TRBD1,TRBJ2-3,TRBV7-9,CASSFTGTGTDTQYF,TGTGCCAGCAGCTTTACCGGGACAGGGACAGATACGCAGTATTTT
once,.,TRBJ1-2,TRBV6-4,CASWDSYYGYTF,TGTGCCAGCTGGGACTCATACTATGGCTACACCTTC
.,.,TRBJ1-2,TRBV20-1,CSVFEYGYTF,TGCAGTGTGTTCGAATATGGCTACACCTTC
.,TRBD2,TRBJ2-2,TRBV4-1,CASSHSRASGRTGELFF,TGCGCCAGCAGCCATTCCCGGGCTAGCGGGAGAACCGGGGAGCTGTTTTTT
.,TRBD1,TRBJ2-7,TRBV19,CASSRQGAGYEQYF,TGTGCCAGTAGTAGACAGGGGGCCGGCTACGAGCAGTACTTC
.,TRBD1,TRBJ1-5,TRBV9,CASSPHGQGDQPQHF,TGTGCCAGCAGCCCACACGGACAGGGAGATCAGCCCCAGCATTTT
.,.,TRBJ2-7,TRBV11-2,CASSQSLDSAYEQYF,TGTGCCAGCAGTCAAAGCCTAGACAGCGCCTACGAGCAGTACTTC
medium-sized,.,TRBJ1-6,TRBV19,CASSIGGNNSPLHF,TGTGCCAGTAGTATAGGGGGTAATAATTCACCCCTCCACTTT
.,TRBD1,TRBJ2-1,TRBV5-5,CASSLTGGLFF,TGTGCCAGCAGCTTAACAGGGGGTCTGTTCTTC
.,.,TRBJ2-1,TRBV6-1,CASPPGGLTGEQFF,TGTGCCAGCCCCCCCGGGGGACTCACGGGGGAGCAGTTCTTC
.,.,TRBJ1-1,TRBV27,CASSLSGDLKKAFF,TGTGCCAGCAGTTTATCAGGGGACCTGAAAAAAGCTTTCTTT
.,.,TRBJ1-1,TRBV7-9,CASSRGNTEAFF,TGTGCCAGCAGCCGGGGGAACACTGAAGCTTTCTTT
.,TRBD1,TRBJ1-3,TRBV5-1,CASSSFLQGAGNTIYF,TGCGCCAGCAGCTCGTTTTTGCAGGGGGCTGGAAACACCATATATTTT
.,.,TRBJ2-2,TRBV28,CASRHPIFRVRNKTGELFF,TGTGCCAGCAGACATCCTATTTTCAGAGTCCGAAACAAAACCGGGGAGCTGTTTTTT